The entry that follows covers one T cell receptor beta chain sequence. Per germline, CDR1 SNHLY and CDR2 FYNNEI. CDR3 length equals 14 residues. J gave up 3 bases and V 6 bases, and 4 bases lay outside the gene matches. The data were obtained in a study of cytomegalovirus exposure and HLA in healthy donors. Researchers ran the PCR with 60 Vbeta and 13 Jbeta primers. Repertoires were generated with immunoSEQ multiplex PCR, while TCRdb's copy carries only in-frame clones and drops some. The data show under 150,000 clones, with about four fifths seen just once and about 1% held by the top ten. The receptor was derived from a male donor in good health and CMV-seronegative. The V gene is TRBV2, the J gene TRBJ2-5; 10 nucleotides match TRBD1. Sequences were obtained from PBMCs. The CDR3 DNA follows: TGTGCCAGCAGCAGGGACAGGGGCGAAGAGACCCAGTACTTC. It encodes CASSRDRGEETQYF.